The source of this T cell receptor (beta chain) is a study of identifying expanded T cells in peripheral blood. Germline assignment: CDR1 SEHNR and CDR2 FQNEAQ (reference sequence). The germline V and J ends were trimmed by 2 bases and 3 bases, with 2 bases remaining between them. The CDR3 has 11 residues. This clone was detected once. The antigen remains undetermined. TCRdb keeps only in-frame clones here, not all; method: immunoSEQ multiplex PCR. Here the sample spans tens of thousands of clones, around 83% being singletons. Study results and limitations: Over about two and four weeks, about 16.4 and 19 clones changed, versus roughly 1.2 between replicates. Clone count variance between approximately 2-week samples rose with total template count.

Sequences were obtained from blood. The sequence was collected from a person between 18 and 75 years old in good health. This chain links TRBV7-9 with TRBJ2-7; D not resolved. CDR3 in amino acids: CASSLSYEQYF. CDR3 nucleotide sequence: TGTGCCAGCAGCTTAAGCTACGAGCAGTACTTC.